This T cell receptor beta chain was sequenced in a study of CXCR3-negative and CXCR3-positive naive CD8 T cells (dated by TCRdb to between 2018 and 2021). With regard to the full study: Roughly 140 million TRB reads were obtained in total, roughly 1.5 +/- 0.3 million reads per library. Data from around 11 donors, pooled across two independent experiments, went into the diversity and physicochemical repertoire analyses. The TRBV-TRBJ cluster analysis covered naive subsets from about 5 donors and memory cells from 3 donors. Study-wide conclusions, independent of this receptor: Because surface CD5, which has been linked to self-reactivity in mice, was comparable between naive subsets, TCR interaction strength was also inferred from TRB CDR3 physicochemical properties. Freshly isolated PBMCs were used for most assays because CXCR3 expression partially decreased after cryopreservation. Comparably high repertoire diversity was found in both naive subsets, whereas much lower repertoire diversity was found in memory CD8+ T cells. TRB CDR3s from CXCR3-positive naive cells showed higher hydrophobicity (lower Kidera factor 4), lower energy, and higher strength and volume indices than CXCR3-negative naive cells. Naive CXCR3-negative and CXCR3-positive cells from the same donor showed similar TRBV-TRBJ usage, whereas memory cells showed distinct patterns.

Details on this clonotype: There is no known antigen for this receptor.

Each CD8+ T cell subset was flow-sorted in triplicate, with under 350,000 cells per subset placed directly into RLT lysis buffer. To exclude memory contaminants, naive CD8+ T cells were stringently defined as CD45RO-CCR7+CD27+CD95-. Peripheral blood mononuclear cells were isolated from buffy coats by standard density gradient centrifugation. A FACSAria III was used to flow-sort naive CXCR3-negative and CXCR3-positive CD8+ T cells. An RNeasy Mini Kit was used to extract total RNA from the sorted cells. Instrument on record: NextSeq 550. The Human TCR Profiling Kit (MiLaboratory) was used to prepare UMI-labeled 5' RACE TRB cDNA libraries. cDNA synthesis used the entire amount of extracted RNA, and PCR amplification then used the entire amount of cDNA produced. The libraries were made side by side, with each library going through the same number of PCR cycles. On the study's bioinformatics: MIGEC and MiXCR extracted about 54,000 +/- 9,700 unique UMI-labeled TRB cDNA molecules per library, requiring at least two reads per UMI. An average of about 40,000 +/- 10,000 functional in-frame TRB CDR3 nucleotide clonotypes without stop codons was found per library. After each sample was downsampled to 5000 UMI-labeled TRB molecules, VDJtools was used to calculate diversity metrics such as normalized Shannon-Wiener and Chao1. VDJtools was used to calculate clonotype-size-weighted physicochemical properties of the central five CDR3 residues, namely interaction energy, strength, volume and Kidera factor 4. Reads reprocessed by TCRdb are summarized as one entry per CDR3 protein sequence, and DNA is absent. For this entry, the V and J calls and clone size follow TCRdb and not the study's own pipeline. The sample's own table lists 140,000 to 150,000 distinct CDR3 sequences. The ten largest clonotypes hold about 0.27% of the sample.

This receptor was identified in a human donor in good health. Some clones in this sample may be carry-over from other donors' samples. Sequenced: naive CXCR3+ CD8+ T cells from blood. The cell subset or site tag for this specimen amounts to: CD45RO-CCR7+CD27+CD95- naive CD8+ T cells expressing CXCR3 (TNR3+).

CDR3 sequence: CATSRDNDRTPDTF. Rearrangement joined TRBV15 to TRBJ1-2; no DNA is available, so the TRBD1 call from TCRdb remains unchecked. The CDR3 contains 14 residues, cysteine and phenylalanine counted. The nucleotide record is missing. CDR1 and CDR2, per the germline V gene (reference sequence), are LNHNV and YYDKDF.